What follows is one T cell receptor (beta chain) and its context. The sample is drawn from a study of OX40 agonist ivuxolimab in advanced cancers. This CDR3 is 15 amino acids long. V was cut by 0 bases and J by 4 bases, with 14 bases left in between. Germline lookup yields CDR1 SGHRS and CDR2 YFSETQ. The data were produced by immunoSEQ multiplex PCR, yet TCRdb's version contains in-frame clones alone and is incomplete. The repertoire holds tens of thousands of clones, with around nine tenths as singletons. This TCR came from an adult with an advanced solid tumor such as melanoma, head and neck, liver or kidney cancer. The specimen was CD4+ or CD8+ T cells sorted from blood, collected in a trial of the OX40 agonist ivuxolimab. The chain links TRBV5-1 to TRBJ2-7; TRBD2 might be the D (5 bases). CDR3: CASSLGTSGKYEQYF. CDR3 bases: TGCGCCAGCAGCTTGGGGACTTCGGGGAAATACGAGCAGTACTTC.